Here is one T cell receptor beta chain with its context. Its antigen is as yet unknown. This entry belongs to a study of T cell repertoires in cytomegalovirus infection. Study-level results: The cumulative frequency of public TCR beta families distinguished individuals who carried CMV together with the relevant HLA.

TCRdb ran MiXCR on the reads and lists one entry per CDR3 protein. The sample has roughly 200,000 distinct CDR3 sequences; approximately 18% are singletons. Germline V CDR1 and CDR2: MNHEY, SVGEGT. The trim removed 2 bases at V and 3 bases at J, leaving 7 bases unmatched. This CDR3 is 15 amino acids long. This receptor was identified in a human donor in good health (CMV status not recorded). Some clones in this sample may be carry-over from other donors' samples. This chain uses TRBV6-2 or TRBV6-3 with TRBJ2-7; 7 bases fit TRBD1. The specimen sequenced was CD8+ T cells from PBMCs. CDR3 in DNA: TGTGCCAGCAGTTACGACGGGACAGTAGACTACGAGCAGTACTTC. Its translation is CASSYDGTVDYEQYF.